These 9 T cell receptor beta chains share one sample of origin, sequenced in a study of OX40 agonist ivuxolimab in advanced cancers. Data came from immunoSEQ multiplex PCR; TCRdb stores just in-frame clones and leaves some out. The sample has tens of thousands of clones, around 86% seen once. The sample consisted of CD4+ or CD8+ T cells sorted from blood, taken in a trial of the OX40 agonist ivuxolimab. The receptors here all came from an adult with an advanced solid tumor such as melanoma, head and neck, liver or kidney cancer.

The chain links TRBV5-1 to TRBJ2-7; TRBD2 aligns across 10 bases. Looked up from germline, CDR1 is SGHRS and CDR2 is YFSETQ. The CDR3 spans 15 residues. After removal of 6 bases from V and 0 bases from J, the junction contained 6 bases not matched to a gene. As DNA, the CDR3 is TGCGCCAGCACATTGTTAGCGGGGGGCTCCTACGAGCAGTACTTC. This codes for CASTLLAGGSYEQYF.

J is TRBJ1-1 and V is TRBV19, with 7 bases aligning to TRBD1. Trimming removed 5 bases from V and 8 bases from J; junction bases left unmatched: 8. The CDR3 contains 13 residues. The germline gives CDR1 LNHDA, CDR2 SQIVND (reference sequence). This chain's CDR3 is CASSSTGAVEAFF. The CDR3 bases are TGTGCCAGTAGTTCCACAGGGGCGGTGGAAGCTTTCTTT.

This clone was recorded only once. V gene TRBV18 combines with J gene TRBJ2-5, with D possibly TRBD1 on 6 matching bases. Germline CDR1 reads KGHSH; CDR2 reads LQKENI. Trimming cost V 3 bases and J 6 bases, with 14 bases left between them. This CDR3 is built from 14 residues. CDR3 sequence reads: CASSPSLGGQTQYF. CDR3 nucleotides: TGTGCCAGCTCACCGAGTCTAGGGGGACAGACCCAGTACTTC.

The chain has TRBV9 and TRBJ1-3; possible D gene TRBD1, 5 bases. This CDR3 region has 16 residues. CDR1 is SGDLS and CDR2 is YYNGEE in the germline V gene. Trimming stripped 0 bases from V and 4 bases from J, with 14 bases between. CDR3 amino acids: CASSVGGLQGGNTIYF. CDR3 nucleotides: TGTGCCAGCAGCGTAGGGGGACTCCAAGGGGGAAACACCATATATTTT. Using reference TRBV9 and TRBJ1-3 for the parts outside the CDR3, the full variable domain is DSGVTQTPKHLITATGQRVTLRCSPRSGDLSVYWYQQSLDQGLQFLIQYYNGEERAKGNILERFSAQQFPDLHSELNLSSLELGDSALYFCASSVGGLQGGNTIYFGEGSWLTVV.

The V call is TRBV21-1, the J call TRBJ2-1; the tabulated D call, TRBD1, remains unverified against the DNA. TRBV21-1 is annotated as a pseudogene. The CDR3 is 13 amino acids. CDR3 coding DNA: TGTGCCAGCAGCCATGCGCAGGGTACAGAGCAGTTCTTC. Protein sequence: CASSHAQGTEQFF.

The chain links TRBV2 to TRBJ2-7; D call uncertain. V was clipped by 0 bases and J by 6 bases, with 12 bases between them. The V gene's germline CDR1 is SNHLY and CDR2 FYNNEI. This CDR3 is built from 14 residues. The CDR3 region has the DNA TGTGCCAGCAGTGAAGCACTCCCCCGCTCCGAGCAGTACTTC. This codes for CASSEALPRSEQYF. Based on the CDR3 plus reference TRBV2 and TRBJ2-7, the full variable domain is EPEVTQTPSHQVTQMGQEVILRCVPISNHLYFYWYRQILGQKVEFLVSFYNNEISEKSEIFDDQFSVERPDGSNFTLKIRSTKLEDSAMYFCASSEALPRSEQYFGPGTRLTVT.

This chain links TRBV19 with TRBJ1-2; 8 nucleotides agree with TRBD1. The length of the CDR3 is 16 residues. Germline lookup yields CDR1 LNHDA and CDR2 SQIVND (reference sequence). V trimming: 5 bases; J trimming: 4 bases; junction bases outside the gene matches: 12. As DNA, the CDR3 is TGTGCCAGTAGTCAAGGGACAGGACGAAGTTTCTATGGCTACACCTTC. It translates to CASSQGTGRSFYGYTF.

This clone was detected once. This sequence joins TRBV9 and TRBJ2-5; TRBD2 matches 11 bases. The V gene's germline CDR1 is SGDLS and CDR2 YYNGEE. V lost 3 bases, J lost 5 bases, and 12 bases stayed unmatched. The CDR3 is 17 residues long. The CDR3 DNA is TGTGCCAGCAGCGGTACCACGGGACTAGCGGTAGGGGAGACCCAGTACTTC. It codes for CASSGTTGLAVGETQYF.

The J gene is TRBJ1-3, the V gene TRBV6-1; 8 bases are shared with TRBD1. CDR3 length equals 15 residues. Germline V gives CDR1 MNHNS, CDR2 SASEGT. V lost 2 bases, J lost 5 bases, and 5 bases stayed unmatched. CDR3 loop: CASSESIRGRNTIYF. For the CDR3, the DNA is TGTGCCAGCAGTGAATCAATCAGGGGGCGAAACACCATATATTTT.